This TCR beta chain is from a study of T cell responses to AZD1222 COVID-19 vaccine. Background on the study: Analyses pooled second doses at about 4 or about 12 weeks.

TCRdb's table, derived via immunoSEQ multiplex PCR, lists solely in-frame clones and lacks some. The data show some 55,000 clones, roughly 85% seen once. Trimming cost V 5 bases and J 0 bases, with 18 bases left between them. CDR1 is LGHNA and CDR2 is YNFKEQ in the germline V gene. The CDR3 runs to 17 residues. This TCR was sampled from an adult in good health. The sample here was peripheral blood, taken on day 0 of AZD1222 vaccination. This chain uses TRBV4-2 with TRBJ2-3, with D possibly being TRBD1 or TRBD2 (5 bases each). DNA of the CDR3: TGTGCCAGCAGCAACACAGGTGGTGCTAGCAGCACAGATACGCAGTATTTT. Its protein product is CASSNTGGASSTDTQYF.